The following is a T cell receptor (beta chain) sequence with its context. These data are taken from a study of blood T cell repertoires in COVID-19. For the study at large: Donors in the United States, Italy and Spain gave samples during acute or convalescent COVID-19.

Those enrolled, adults aged about 18 to 95 years, came from about 24 US areas. Trimming cost V 2 bases and J 1 base, with 8 bases left between them. The CDR3 extends over 15 amino acids. Germline V CDR1 and CDR2: SNHLY, FYNNEI. TCRdb's copy holds only in-frame clones and misses some; the assay was immunoSEQ multiplex PCR. The data hold hundreds of thousands of clones, with approximately 86% observed a single time. Material for sequencing was PBMCs or T cells enriched from blood (not recorded which). This clonotype originated in a woman aged 18-29 years who had recovered from COVID-19. The gene calls are TRBV2 and TRBJ2-2; D perhaps matches TRBD1 (6 bases). The CDR3: CASSEQGRNTGELFF. The CDR3 DNA is TGTGCCAGCAGTGAACAGGGGAGGAACACCGGGGAGCTGTTTTTT.